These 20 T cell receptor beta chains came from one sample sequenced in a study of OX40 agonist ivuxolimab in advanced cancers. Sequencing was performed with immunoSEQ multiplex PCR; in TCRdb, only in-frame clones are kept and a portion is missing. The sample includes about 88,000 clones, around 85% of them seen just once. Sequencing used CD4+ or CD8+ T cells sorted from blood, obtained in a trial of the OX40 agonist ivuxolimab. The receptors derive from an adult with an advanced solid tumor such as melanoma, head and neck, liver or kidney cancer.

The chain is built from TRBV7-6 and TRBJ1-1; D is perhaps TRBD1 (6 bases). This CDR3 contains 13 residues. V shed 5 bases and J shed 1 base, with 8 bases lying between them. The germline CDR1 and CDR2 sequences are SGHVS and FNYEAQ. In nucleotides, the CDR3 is TGTGCCAGCAGCAGACAGGAGAACACTGAAGCTTTCTTT. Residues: CASSRQENTEAFF.

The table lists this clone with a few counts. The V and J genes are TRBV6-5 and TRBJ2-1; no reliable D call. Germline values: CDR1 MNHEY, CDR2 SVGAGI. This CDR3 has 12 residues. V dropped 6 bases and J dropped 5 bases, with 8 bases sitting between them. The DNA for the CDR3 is TGTGCCAGCAGAGTAAATCACAATGAGCAGTTCTTC. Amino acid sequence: CASRVNHNEQFF.

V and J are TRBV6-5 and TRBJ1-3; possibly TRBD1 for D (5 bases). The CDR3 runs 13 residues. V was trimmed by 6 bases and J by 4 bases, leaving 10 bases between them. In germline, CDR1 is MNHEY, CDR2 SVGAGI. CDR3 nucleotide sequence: TGTGCCAGCAGGCGGGACCCGGGAAACACCATATATTTT. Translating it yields CASRRDPGNTIYF.

This CDR3 is CASHAGAWLPDTQYF. DNA of the CDR3: TGTGCCAGTCACGCGGGGGCCTGGCTCCCAGATACGCAGTATTTT. The J gene is TRBJ2-3, the V gene TRBV28, with D perhaps matching TRBD2 (7 bases). This CDR3 comprises 15 residues. V lost 9 bases and J lost 4, with 20 bases in between. Germline lookup yields CDR1 MDHEN and CDR2 SYDVKM.

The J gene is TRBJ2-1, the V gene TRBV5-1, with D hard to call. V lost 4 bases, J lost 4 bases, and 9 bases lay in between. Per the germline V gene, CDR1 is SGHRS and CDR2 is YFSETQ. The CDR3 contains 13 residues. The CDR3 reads CASSLDSYNEQFF. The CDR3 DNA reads TGCGCCAGCAGCCTCGACTCTTACAATGAGCAGTTCTTC. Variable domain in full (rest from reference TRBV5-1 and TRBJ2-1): KAGVTQTPRYLIKTRGQQVTLSCSPISGHRSVSWYQQTPGQGLQFLFEYFSETQRNKGNFPGRFSGRQFSNSRSEMNVSTLELGDSALYLCASSLDSYNEQFFGPGTRLTVL.

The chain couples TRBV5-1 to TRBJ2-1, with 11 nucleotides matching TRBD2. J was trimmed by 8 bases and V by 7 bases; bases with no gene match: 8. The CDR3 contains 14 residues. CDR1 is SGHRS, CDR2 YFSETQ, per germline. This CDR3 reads CASRLSGREDEQFF. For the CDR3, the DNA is TGCGCCAGCCGTCTTAGCGGGAGGGAGGATGAGCAGTTCTTC.

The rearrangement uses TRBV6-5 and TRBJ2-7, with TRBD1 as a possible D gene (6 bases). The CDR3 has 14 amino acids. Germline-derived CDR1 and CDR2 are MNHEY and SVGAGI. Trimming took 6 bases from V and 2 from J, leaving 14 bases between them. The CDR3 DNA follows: TGTGCCAGCAGCCTCTCAGGGGATACCTACGAGCAGTACTTC. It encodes CASSLSGDTYEQYF.

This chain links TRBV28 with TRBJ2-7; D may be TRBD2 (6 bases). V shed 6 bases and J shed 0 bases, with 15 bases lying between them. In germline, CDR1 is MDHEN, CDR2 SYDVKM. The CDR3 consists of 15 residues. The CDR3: CASSVLALSSYEQYF. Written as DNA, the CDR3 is TGTGCCAGCAGCGTTCTAGCGTTAAGCTCCTACGAGCAGTACTTC. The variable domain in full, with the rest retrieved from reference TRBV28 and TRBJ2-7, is DVKVTQSSRYLVKRTGEKVFLECVQDMDHENMFWYRQDPGLGLRLIYFSYDVKMKEKGDIPEGYSVSREKKERFSLILESASTNQTSMYLCASSVLALSSYEQYFGPGTRLTVT.

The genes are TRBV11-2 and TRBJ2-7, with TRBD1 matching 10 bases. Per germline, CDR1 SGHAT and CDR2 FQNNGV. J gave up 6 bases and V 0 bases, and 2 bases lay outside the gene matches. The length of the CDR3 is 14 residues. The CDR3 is CASSLEGTGVEQYF. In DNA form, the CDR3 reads TGTGCCAGCAGCTTAGAAGGGACAGGGGTCGAGCAGTACTTC.

Here the CDR3 DNA reads TGTGCCAGCAGCTCAGTCGGGTTTACCTACGAGCAGTACTTC. Residues: CASSSVGFTYEQYF. The chain is built from TRBV11-2 and TRBJ2-7; D is unclear. Trimming shortened V by 4 bases and J by 2 bases, and 12 bases separated the two germline ends. CDR1 and CDR2 (germline): SGHAT, FQNNGV. CDR3 size: 14 residues.

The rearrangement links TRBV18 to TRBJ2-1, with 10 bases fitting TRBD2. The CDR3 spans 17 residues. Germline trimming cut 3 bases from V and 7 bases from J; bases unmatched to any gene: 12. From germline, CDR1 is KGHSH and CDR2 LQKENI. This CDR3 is CASSPGIGAGGKNEQFF. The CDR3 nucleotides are TGTGCCAGCTCACCCGGGATAGGAGCGGGAGGGAAGAATGAGCAGTTCTTC.

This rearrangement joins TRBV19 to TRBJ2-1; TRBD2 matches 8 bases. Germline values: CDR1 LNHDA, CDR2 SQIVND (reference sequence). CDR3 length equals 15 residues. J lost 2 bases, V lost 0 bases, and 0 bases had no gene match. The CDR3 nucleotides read TGTGCCAGTAGTATAGACGGGGGGGCCTACAATGAGCAGTTCTTC. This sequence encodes CASSIDGGAYNEQFF. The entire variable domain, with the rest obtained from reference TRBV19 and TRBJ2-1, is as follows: DGGITQSPKYLFRKEGQNVTLSCEQNLNHDAMYWYRQDPGQGLRLIYYSQIVNDFQKGDIAEGYSVSREKKESFPLTVTSAQKNPTAFYLCASSIDGGAYNEQFFGPGTRLTVL.

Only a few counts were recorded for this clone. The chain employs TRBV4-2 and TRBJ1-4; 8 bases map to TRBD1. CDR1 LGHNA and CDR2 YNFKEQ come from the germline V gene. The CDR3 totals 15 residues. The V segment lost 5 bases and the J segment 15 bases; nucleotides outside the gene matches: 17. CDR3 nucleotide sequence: TGTGCCAGCAGCTTAGCGATAGGACAGGGACAATCGGTGTTTTTT. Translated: CASSLAIGQGQSVFF.

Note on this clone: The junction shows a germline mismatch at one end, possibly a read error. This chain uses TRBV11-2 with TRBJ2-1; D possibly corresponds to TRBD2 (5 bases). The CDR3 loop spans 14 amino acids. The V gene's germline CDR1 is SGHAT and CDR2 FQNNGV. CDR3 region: CASRRGQSDGLGIF. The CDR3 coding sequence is TGTGCCAGCCGGAGAGGGCAGTCTGATGGTTTGGGTATCTTC.

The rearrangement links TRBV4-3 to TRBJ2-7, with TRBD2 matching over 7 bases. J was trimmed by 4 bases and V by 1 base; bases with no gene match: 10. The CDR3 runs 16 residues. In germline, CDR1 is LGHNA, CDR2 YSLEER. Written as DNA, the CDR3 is TGCGCCAGCAGCCAAGGACGGGCGGGAGTATCTTACGAGCAGTACTTC. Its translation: CASSQGRAGVSYEQYF.

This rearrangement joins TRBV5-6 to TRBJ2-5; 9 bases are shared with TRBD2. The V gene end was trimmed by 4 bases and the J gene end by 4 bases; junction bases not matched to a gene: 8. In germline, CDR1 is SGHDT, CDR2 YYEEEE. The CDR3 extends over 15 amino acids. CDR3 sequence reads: CASSLSGRFGETQYF. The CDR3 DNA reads TGTGCCAGCAGCCTGAGCGGGAGGTTCGGAGAGACCCAGTACTTC.

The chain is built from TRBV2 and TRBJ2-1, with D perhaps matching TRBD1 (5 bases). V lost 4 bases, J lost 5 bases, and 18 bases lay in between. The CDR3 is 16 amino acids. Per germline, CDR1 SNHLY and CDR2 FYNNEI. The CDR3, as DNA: TGTGCCAGCAGTGGTCAGGGTCTACGTCGGCACAATGAGCAGTTCTTC. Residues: CASSGQGLRRHNEQFF. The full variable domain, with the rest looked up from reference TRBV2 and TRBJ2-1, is EPEVTQTPSHQVTQMGQEVILRCVPISNHLYFYWYRQILGQKVEFLVSFYNNEISEKSEIFDDQFSVERPDGSNFTLKIRSTKLEDSAMYFCASSGQGLRRHNEQFFGPGTRLTVL.

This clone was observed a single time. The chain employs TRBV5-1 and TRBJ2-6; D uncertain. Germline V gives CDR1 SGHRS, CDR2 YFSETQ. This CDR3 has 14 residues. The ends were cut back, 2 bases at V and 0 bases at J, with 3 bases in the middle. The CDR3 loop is CASSFLSGANVLTF. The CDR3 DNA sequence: TGCGCCAGCAGCTTCCTCTCTGGGGCCAACGTCCTGACTTTC.

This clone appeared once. This CDR3 reads CASSSQDLLYEQYF. CDR3 nucleotide sequence: TGTGCCAGCAGTAGCCAGGATCTCCTCTACGAGCAGTACTTC. The chain recombines TRBV28 with TRBJ2-7; D gene ambiguous. CDR1 is MDHEN and CDR2 is SYDVKM in the germline V gene. The CDR3 has 14 residues. V was cut by 5 bases and J by 3 bases, with 14 bases left in between.

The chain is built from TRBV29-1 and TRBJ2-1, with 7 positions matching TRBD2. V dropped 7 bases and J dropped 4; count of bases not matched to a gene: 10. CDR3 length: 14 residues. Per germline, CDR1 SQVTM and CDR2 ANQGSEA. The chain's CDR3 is CSASRGSSYNEQFF. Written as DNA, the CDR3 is TGCAGCGCCTCCCGCGGGAGTTCATACAATGAGCAGTTCTTC.